The 16 T cell receptor beta chains presented below share a single source sample, sequenced in a study of blood T cell repertoires in COVID-19. Libraries were prepared by immunoSEQ multiplex PCR; TCRdb keeps only in-frame clonotypes and omits some of them. Of some 240,000 clones in the sample, approximately 80% were seen once. Source material: peripheral blood. Receptor source: a middle-aged man with active or convalescent COVID-19.

This clone was observed once. V is TRBV5-1 and J is TRBJ2-1; 11 bases match TRBD2. With 5 bases clipped from V and 7 bases from J, the junction kept 5 bases outside the gene matches. Germline loops: CDR1 SGHRS, CDR2 YFSETQ. CDR3 size: 14 residues. CDR3 bases: TGCGCCAGCAGGTTCCTAGCGGGGGGTAATGAGCAGTTCTTC. This gives the protein CASRFLAGGNEQFF.

This clone was recorded a few times. The junction shows a germline mismatch at one end, possibly a read error. CDR3 sequence reads: CRRGGIYNEQFF. In DNA, the CDR3 is TGCCGAAGGGGGGGAATCTACAATGAGCAGTTCTTC. This rearrangement joins TRBV7-4 to TRBJ2-1; D perhaps matches TRBD2 (7 bases). CDR3 size: 12 residues. Germline V CDR1 and CDR2: SGHVT, SQSDAQ.

The chain couples TRBV28 to TRBJ2-1; 7 bases agree with TRBD1. Germline assignment: CDR1 MDHEN and CDR2 SYDVKM. This CDR3 is built from 16 residues. Germline trimming cut 7 bases from V and 2 bases from J; bases unmatched to any gene: 11. CDR3 residues: CASNGWGQRTYNEQFF. In DNA, the CDR3 is TGTGCCAGCAATGGGTGGGGACAGCGGACCTACAATGAGCAGTTCTTC.

The CDR3 DNA sequence: TGTGCCAGCAGCTTAGCGAGGGCAGACCGTTACAATGAGCAGTTCTTC. Residues: CASSLARADRYNEQFF. This chain uses TRBV7-9 with TRBJ2-1; D is perhaps TRBD2 (5 bases). Germline CDR1 reads SEHNR; CDR2 reads FQNEAQ (reference sequence). The CDR3 extends over 16 amino acids. V was cut by 0 bases and J by 4 bases, with 13 bases left in between.

This chain connects TRBV4-1 to TRBJ1-1; no clear D. Trimming took 6 bases from V and 3 from J, leaving 8 bases between them. This CDR3 is built from 12 residues. Per the germline V gene, CDR1 is MGHRA and CDR2 is YSYEKL. The CDR3 bases are TGCGCCAGCAGAAGCTTTGACACTGAAGCTTTCTTT. Residues: CASRSFDTEAFF.

The CDR3 DNA reads as TGTGCCAGCAGTATCGGCGGAATCCAAGAGACCCAGTACTTC. Translated, it gives CASSIGGIQETQYF. The chain couples TRBV28 to TRBJ2-5; D gene uncertain. This CDR3 region has 14 residues. Trimming cost V 5 bases and J 1 base, with 11 bases left between them. CDR1 is MDHEN, CDR2 SYDVKM, per germline.

This rearrangement joins TRBV5-6 to TRBJ1-1, with TRBD1 as a possible D gene (5 bases). V was cut by 7 bases and J by 4 bases, with 17 bases left in between. The germline CDR1 and CDR2 sequences are SGHDT and YYEEEE. This CDR3 contains 14 residues. The CDR3 loop is CASRSGWGGTEAFF. CDR3 nucleotide sequence: TGTGCCAGCCGATCCGGGTGGGGGGGCACTGAAGCTTTCTTT.

J is TRBJ2-5 and V is TRBV15, with D perhaps matching TRBD1 (5 bases). Germline CDR1 is LNHNV and CDR2 is YYDKDF (reference sequence). CDR3 size: 15 residues. V gave up 0 bases and J gave up 7 bases, with 15 bases separating them. The CDR3 DNA reads as TGTGCCACCAGCAGAGATCGTTCAGGGATAGGGACCCAGTACTTC. This sequence encodes CATSRDRSGIGTQYF.

The chain combines TRBV19 with TRBJ2-5; 8 bases are a match to TRBD1. There are 17 residues in the CDR3. CDR1 is LNHDA, CDR2 SQIVND, per germline (reference sequence). The trim removed 5 bases at V and 2 bases at J, leaving 13 bases unmatched. CDR3 amino acids: CASSHRQGIPPQETQYF. The DNA of the CDR3 is TGTGCCAGTAGTCATCGACAGGGGATCCCCCCTCAAGAGACCCAGTACTTC. Full variable domain (remainder filled in from reference TRBV19 and TRBJ2-5): DGGITQSPKYLFRKEGQNVTLSCEQNLNHDAMYWYRQDPGQGLRLIYYSQIVNDFQKGDIAEGYSVSREKKESFPLTVTSAQKNPTAFYLCASSHRQGIPPQETQYFGPGTRLLVL.

V usage is TRBV6-5 and J usage is TRBJ1-5; 7 bases line up with TRBD1. CDR1 is MNHEY and CDR2 is SVGAGI in the germline V gene. The CDR3 has 15 amino acids. Trimming removed 4 bases from V and 1 base from J; junction bases left unmatched: 4. The CDR3 here is CASSWAGGSNQPQHF. The CDR3 bases are TGTGCCAGCAGTTGGGCAGGGGGGAGCAATCAGCCCCAGCATTTT.

The chain has TRBV6-2 or TRBV6-3 and TRBJ2-2; D is perhaps TRBD2 (5 bases). The V and J ends lost 0 bases and 0 bases respectively, with 8 bases between them. The germline V gene has CDR1 MNHEY and CDR2 SVGEGT. CDR3 size: 16 residues. The CDR3 sequence is CASSYSAGSNTGELFF. CDR3 bases: TGTGCCAGCAGTTACTCCGCGGGTTCGAACACCGGGGAGCTGTTTTTT.

This chain links TRBV11-2 with TRBJ2-5, with a possible D match to TRBD2 (5 bases). V gave up 5 bases and J gave up 9 bases, with 10 bases separating them. The length of the CDR3 is 11 residues. Germline V gives CDR1 SGHAT, CDR2 FQNNGV. CDR3 sequence: CASSLAGAQYF. The CDR3, as DNA: TGTGCCAGCAGCCTCGCCGGGGCCCAGTACTTC.

The V and J genes are TRBV3-1 (or the pseudogene TRBV3-2) and TRBJ2-1; D unclear. This CDR3 spans 14 amino acids. Trimming took 4 bases from V and 6 from J, leaving 13 bases between them. The V gene's germline CDR1 is LGHDT and CDR2 YNNKEL (reference sequence). The DNA for the CDR3 is TGTGCCAGCAGCCCCCAGCTCGCAGGCAATGAGCAGTTCTTC. Protein product: CASSPQLAGNEQFF.

The chain combines TRBV7-8 with TRBJ2-2; TRBD2 aligns across 8 bases. The CDR3 covers 18 residues. Germline trimming cut 4 bases from V and 5 bases from J; bases unmatched to any gene: 15. Germline CDR1 is SGHVS and CDR2 is FQNEAQ. The CDR3 spells CASSYPYGSGVGTGELFF. Written as DNA, the CDR3 is TGTGCCAGCAGCTATCCTTATGGTAGCGGGGTGGGAACCGGGGAGCTGTTTTTT.

J is TRBJ1-2 and V is TRBV5-5; no clear D. The CDR3 has 15 residues. V lost 0 bases and J lost 4, with 13 bases in between. Germline V gene sequence: CDR1 SGHKS, CDR2 YYEKEE (reference sequence). CDR3 region: CASSLAVTTSYGYTF. CDR3 DNA sequence: TGTGCCAGCAGCTTGGCCGTCACAACCTCCTATGGCTACACCTTC.

The chain employs TRBV28 and TRBJ2-5; 7 bases agree with TRBD2. The V and J ends lost 4 bases and 4 bases, in that order; junction bases with no gene match: 6. From germline, CDR1 is MDHEN and CDR2 SYDVKM. The CDR3 covers 14 residues. CDR3 residues: CASSSPGGGETQYF. Written as DNA, the CDR3 is TGTGCCAGCAGTTCCCCGGGGGGAGGAGAGACCCAGTACTTC. The full variable domain, its missing parts supplied by reference TRBV28 and TRBJ2-5, is DVKVTQSSRYLVKRTGEKVFLECVQDMDHENMFWYRQDPGLGLRLIYFSYDVKMKEKGDIPEGYSVSREKKERFSLILESASTNQTSMYLCASSSPGGGETQYFGPGTRLLVL.